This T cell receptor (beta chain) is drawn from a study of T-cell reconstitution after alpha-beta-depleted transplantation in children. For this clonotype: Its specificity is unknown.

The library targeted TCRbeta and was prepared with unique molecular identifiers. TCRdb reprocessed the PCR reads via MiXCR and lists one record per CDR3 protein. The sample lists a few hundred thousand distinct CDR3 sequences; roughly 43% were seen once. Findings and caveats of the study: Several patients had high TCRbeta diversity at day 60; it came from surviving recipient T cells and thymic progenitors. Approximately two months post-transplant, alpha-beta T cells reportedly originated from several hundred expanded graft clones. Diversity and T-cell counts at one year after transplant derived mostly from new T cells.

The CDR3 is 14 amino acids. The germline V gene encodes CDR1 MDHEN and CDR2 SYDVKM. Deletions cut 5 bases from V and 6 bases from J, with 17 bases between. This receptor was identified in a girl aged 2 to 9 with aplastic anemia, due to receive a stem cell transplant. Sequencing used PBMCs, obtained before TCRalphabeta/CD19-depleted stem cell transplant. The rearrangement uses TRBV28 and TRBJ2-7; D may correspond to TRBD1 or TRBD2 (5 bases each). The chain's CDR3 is CASSTGPPSGEQYF. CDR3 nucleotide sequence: TGTGCCAGCAGTACGGGACCGCCTAGTGGCGAGCAGTACTTC.